This TCR beta chain comes out of a study of T cells in Graves' hyperthyroidism and ophthalmopathy. Amplification yielded TCR beta CDR3 regions, with RNA transcripts as the source. Carried out on the TCR CDR3, a first-round RT-PCR used the HTBI primer set. In TCRdb, the multiplex PCR reads were re-called with MiXCR into one record per CDR3 protein. This table holds approximately 360,000 distinct CDR3 sequences, more than 20% found once. V was clipped by 6 bases and J by 3 bases, with 17 bases between them. Germline V gene lookup returns CDR1 DFQATT and CDR2 SNEGSKA (reference sequence). The CDR3 runs to 14 residues. Cells are PBMCs isolated from 10 ml of fresh blood.

The TCR comes from a man aged 50 to 59 with Graves' hyperthyroidism. V gene TRBV20-1 combines with J gene TRBJ1-2, with a weak D call TRBD1 (5 bases). The sequencing input was blood. CDR3 residues: CSAEGSPADYGYTF. DNA for the CDR3: TGCAGTGCAGAGGGGTCACCCGCGGACTATGGCTACACCTTC.